This T cell receptor (beta chain) was obtained from a study of T cell responses to AZD1222 COVID-19 vaccine. There are 15 residues in the CDR3. V trimming: 1 base; J trimming: 5 bases; junction bases outside the gene matches: 7. The germline V gene has CDR1 LGHNT and CDR2 FRNRAP. The assay was immunoSEQ multiplex PCR, and TCRdb's table has in-frame clones only and misses some. This table has 250,000 or so clones, more than 80% appearing once. Overall study results and limits: It was only six AZD1222 recipients who were seropositive at baseline. All repertoire sampling was performed exclusively after the peak T cell response. The reported proportion of spike-specific TCRs targeting unmutated variant regions was nearly half.

Concerning this clone itself: The antigen remains unidentified.

The clonotype comes from an adult in good health. The sequencing used peripheral blood, collected on day 0 of AZD1222 vaccination. V usage is TRBV12-5 and J usage is TRBJ2-5; TRBD2 matches 7 bases. The CDR3 nucleotides read TGTGCTAGTGGTTTGGGGAGCGGGGTTGGGGAGACCCAGTACTTC. Its protein is CASGLGSGVGETQYF.